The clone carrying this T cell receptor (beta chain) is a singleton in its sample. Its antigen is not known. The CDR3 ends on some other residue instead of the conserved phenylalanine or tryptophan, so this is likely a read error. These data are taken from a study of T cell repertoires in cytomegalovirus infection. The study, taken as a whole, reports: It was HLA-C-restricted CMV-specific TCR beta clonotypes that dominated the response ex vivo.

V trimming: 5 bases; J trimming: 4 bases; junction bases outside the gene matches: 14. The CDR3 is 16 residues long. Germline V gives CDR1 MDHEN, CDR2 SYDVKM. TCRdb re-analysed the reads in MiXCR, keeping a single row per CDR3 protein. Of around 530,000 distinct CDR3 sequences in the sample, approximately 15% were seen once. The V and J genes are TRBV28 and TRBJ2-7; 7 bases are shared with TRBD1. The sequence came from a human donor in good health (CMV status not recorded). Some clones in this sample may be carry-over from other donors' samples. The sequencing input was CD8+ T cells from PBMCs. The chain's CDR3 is CASSSPTTRQGYEQYL. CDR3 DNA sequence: TGTGCCAGCAGTAGCCCGACAACCCGACAGGGTTACGAGCAGTACTTA.